This TCR beta chain appears in the sequencing data of a study of T cells after yellow fever vaccination. There are a few counts of this clonotype. The antigen remains undetermined. Using its own MiXCR run on the 5' RACE reads, TCRdb lists one record per CDR3 protein. The repertoire holds under 550,000 distinct CDR3 sequences, around a fifth seen once, with approximately 15% in the top ten. Germline loops: CDR1 MNHEY, CDR2 SMNVEV (reference sequence). J was trimmed by 6 bases and V by 8 bases; bases with no gene match: 8. The CDR3 runs to 14 residues. General study points: Clonotypes shared by both compartments, CD4 and CD8, made up a small share. Most primary-vaccination clones reappeared after the booster (approximately 95% CD4, about 88% CD8).

The chain uses TRBV27 and TRBJ1-2; 11 nucleotides line up with TRBD1. This receptor was identified in a man aged 18 to 35 who received the YFV17D yellow fever vaccine. The sample was PBMCs, taken 21 days after the first yellow fever vaccination. In DNA form, the CDR3 reads TGTGCCAGCGGAACCCTGGGACAGGGGGATGGCTACACCTTC. Amino acid sequence: CASGTLGQGDGYTF.